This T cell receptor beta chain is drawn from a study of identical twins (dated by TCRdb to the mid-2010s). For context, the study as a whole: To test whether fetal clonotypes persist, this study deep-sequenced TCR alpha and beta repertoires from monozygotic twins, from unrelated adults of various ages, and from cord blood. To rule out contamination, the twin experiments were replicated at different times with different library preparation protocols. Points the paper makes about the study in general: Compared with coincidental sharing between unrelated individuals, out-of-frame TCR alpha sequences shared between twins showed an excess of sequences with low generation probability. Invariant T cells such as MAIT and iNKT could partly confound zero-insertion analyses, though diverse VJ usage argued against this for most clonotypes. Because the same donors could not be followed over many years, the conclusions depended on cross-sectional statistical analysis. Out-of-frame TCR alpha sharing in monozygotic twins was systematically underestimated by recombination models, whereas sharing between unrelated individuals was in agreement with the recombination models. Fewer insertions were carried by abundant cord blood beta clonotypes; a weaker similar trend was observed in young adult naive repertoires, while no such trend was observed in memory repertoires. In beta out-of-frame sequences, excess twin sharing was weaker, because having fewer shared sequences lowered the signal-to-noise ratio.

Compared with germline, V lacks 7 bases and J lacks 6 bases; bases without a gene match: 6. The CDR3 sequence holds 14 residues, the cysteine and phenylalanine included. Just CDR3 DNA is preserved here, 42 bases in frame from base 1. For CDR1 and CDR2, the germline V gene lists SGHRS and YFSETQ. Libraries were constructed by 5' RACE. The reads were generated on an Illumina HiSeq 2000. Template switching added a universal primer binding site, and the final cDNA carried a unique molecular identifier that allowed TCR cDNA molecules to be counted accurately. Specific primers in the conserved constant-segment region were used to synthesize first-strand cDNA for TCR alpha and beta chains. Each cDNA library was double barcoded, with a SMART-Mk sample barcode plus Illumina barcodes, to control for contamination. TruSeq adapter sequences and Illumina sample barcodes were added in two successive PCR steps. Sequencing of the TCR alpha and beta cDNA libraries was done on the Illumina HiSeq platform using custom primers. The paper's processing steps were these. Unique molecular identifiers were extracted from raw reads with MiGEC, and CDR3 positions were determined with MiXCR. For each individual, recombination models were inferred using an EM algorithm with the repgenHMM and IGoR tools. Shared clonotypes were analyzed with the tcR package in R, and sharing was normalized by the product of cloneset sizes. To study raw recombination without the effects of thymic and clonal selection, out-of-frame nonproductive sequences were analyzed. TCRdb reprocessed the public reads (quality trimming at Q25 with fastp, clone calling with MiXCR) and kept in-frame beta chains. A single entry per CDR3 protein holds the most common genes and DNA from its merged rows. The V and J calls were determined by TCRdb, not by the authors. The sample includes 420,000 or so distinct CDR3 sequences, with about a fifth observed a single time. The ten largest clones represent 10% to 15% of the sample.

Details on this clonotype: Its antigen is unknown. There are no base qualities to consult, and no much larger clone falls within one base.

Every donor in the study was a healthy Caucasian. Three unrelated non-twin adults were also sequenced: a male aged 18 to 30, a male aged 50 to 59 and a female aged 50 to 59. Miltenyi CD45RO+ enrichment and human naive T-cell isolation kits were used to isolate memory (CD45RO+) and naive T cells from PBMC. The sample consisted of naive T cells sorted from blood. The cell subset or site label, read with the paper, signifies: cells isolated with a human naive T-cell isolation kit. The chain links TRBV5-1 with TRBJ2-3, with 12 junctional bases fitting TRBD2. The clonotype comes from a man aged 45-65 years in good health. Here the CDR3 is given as CASRPGTSGDTQYF. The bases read TGCGCCAGCCGTCCCGGGACTAGCGGGGATACGCAGTATTTT.